The 32 T cell receptor beta chains below were found in one sample sequenced in a study of T cell responses to AZD1222 COVID-19 vaccine (dated by TCRdb to about 2021). This sample's time point label indicates: about 28 days (+/-7) after the second vaccine dose. The library came from the immunoSEQ multiplex PCR assay. Sourced from immuneACCESS, this table was stored by TCRdb with only in-frame sequences that have V and J called. A share of the clones is absent; for the studies checked, an unresolved V gene accounts for under half, and the remainder has no known explanation. The sample table holds about 150,000 clones, of which approximately 91% were seen once. The ten largest clones add up to about 2% of the sample. Sequenced material: peripheral blood, taken 28 days after the second AZD1222 dose. The source of these receptors is an adult who received the AZD1222 COVID-19 vaccine.

J is TRBJ2-3 and V is TRBV7-2; 8 nucleotides align to TRBD2. V dropped 8 bases and J dropped 6; count of bases not matched to a gene: 10. This CDR3 is 14 amino acids long. The germline V gene encodes CDR1 SGHTA and CDR2 FQGNSA. The CDR3 region has the DNA TGTGCCAGCTCCTACCGGGGGGGCGGGGATACGCAGTATTTT. Translated: CASSYRGGGDTQYF. Filled out from reference TRBV7-2 and TRBJ2-3, the complete variable domain reads GAGVSQSPSNKVTEKGKDVELRCDPISGHTALYWYRQSLGQGLEFLIYFQGNSAPDKSGLPSDRFSAERTGGSVSTLTIQRTQQEDSAVYLCASSYRGGGDTQYFGPGTRLTVL.

The chain carries TRBV27 and TRBJ1-2; unclear D gene. Germline V lookup: CDR1 MNHEY, CDR2 SMNVEV (reference sequence). The CDR3 is made up of 15 amino acids. V lost 6 bases to trimming and J lost 2 bases, with 16 bases between them. CDR3 sequence: CASRPLSTVNYGYTF. CDR3 bases: TGTGCCAGCAGACCTCTCTCAACAGTGAACTATGGCTACACCTTC.

The rearrangement links TRBV9 to TRBJ1-1, with a possible D match to TRBD1 (5 bases). The CDR3 length is 16 residues. The V gene's germline CDR1 is SGDLS and CDR2 YYNGEE. V was shortened by 0 bases and J by 5 bases, with 17 bases between the two germline ends. The CDR3 DNA follows: TGTGCCAGCAGCGTAGGAGCCAGCGGGGCCGGAACTGAAGCTTTCTTT. It translates to CASSVGASGAGTEAFF.

V gene TRBV24-1 combines with J gene TRBJ2-1; either TRBD1 or TRBD2 may supply D (5 bases each). Trimming removed 5 bases at V and 1 base at J, with 11 bases between. Germline CDR1 KGHDR, CDR2 SFDVKD. The CDR3 is 15 residues long. The CDR3 reads CATSAHGGSYNEQFF. The CDR3 DNA reads as TGTGCCACCAGTGCCCATGGGGGTTCCTACAATGAGCAGTTCTTC.

The sample holds one count of this clone. V usage is TRBV2 and J usage is TRBJ2-1; the D is unclear. V lost 5 bases to trimming and J lost 3 bases, with 5 bases between them. The V gene's germline CDR1 is SNHLY and CDR2 FYNNEI. This CDR3 has 12 amino acids. The CDR3 spells CASSRDYNEQFF. The CDR3 nucleotides read TGTGCCAGCAGTCGCGACTACAATGAGCAGTTCTTC.

Judged by abundance, this clone is medium-sized. The chain joins TRBV2 to TRBJ2-7, with D perhaps matching TRBD1 (6 bases). There are 11 residues in the CDR3. Germline V gives CDR1 SNHLY, CDR2 FYNNEI. CDR3 amino acids: CAITGSYEQYF. CDR3 sequence (DNA): TGTGCTATCACAGGGAGCTACGAGCAGTACTTC.

This chain uses TRBV10-2 with TRBJ2-7, with D tentatively TRBD1 (5 bases). Germline lookup yields CDR1 WSHSY and CDR2 SAAADI. This CDR3 has 15 residues. V was shortened by 0 bases and J by 2 bases, with 11 bases between the two germline ends. This chain's CDR3 is CASSESRKGTYEQYF. The CDR3 coding sequence is TGCGCCAGCAGTGAGTCGAGAAAGGGGACCTACGAGCAGTACTTC.

J is TRBJ2-5 and V is TRBV11-2, with TRBD2 matching 7 bases. Unmatched junction bases numbered 7, after V lost 6 bases and J lost 3 bases. Germline CDR1 SGHAT, CDR2 FQNNGV. CDR3 length equals 14 residues. DNA of the CDR3: TGTGCCAGCAGTGCCTGGGGGGGTGAAGAGACCCAGTACTTC. Translation gives CASSAWGGEETQYF.

This clone was detected once. V is TRBV6-1 and J is TRBJ2-3; 9 bases are shared with TRBD2. This CDR3 has 16 amino acids. V lost 1 base, J lost 5 bases, and 7 bases stayed unmatched. In germline, CDR1 is MNHNS, CDR2 SASEGT. For the CDR3, the DNA is TGTGCCAGCAGTGAAGTTGGCGGGAGGGTAGGAGATACGCAGTATTTT. Translated: CASSEVGGRVGDTQYF.

As regards this clone: The same CDR3 is also encoded by other DNA sequences in this sample. The chain joins TRBV15 to TRBJ2-7; 9 bases match TRBD2. Germline V gene lookup returns CDR1 LNHNV and CDR2 YYDKDF (reference sequence). The CDR3 is 15 amino acids. Trimming at V came to 0 bases and at J to 4 bases, leaving 4 bases not matched to a gene. In nucleotides, the CDR3 is TGTGCCACCAGCAGAGAGGCGGGAGGGCCTTACGAGCAGTACTTC. Translated: CATSREAGGPYEQYF.

The chain links TRBV19 to TRBJ1-2, with D possibly TRBD1 on 6 matching bases. The CDR3 extends over 13 amino acids. V lost 4 bases, J lost 5 bases, and 11 bases lay in between. CDR1 is LNHDA and CDR2 is SQIVND in the germline V gene (reference sequence). Here the CDR3 DNA reads TGTGCCAGTAGTAGGGACACCGAATATGGCTACACCTTC. Translated: CASSRDTEYGYTF.

The chain couples TRBV30 to TRBJ2-2, with D unclear. Trimming took off 5 bases at V and 1 base at J, with 5 bases between the two ends. This CDR3 is 12 amino acids long. CDR1 is GTSNPN, CDR2 SVGIG, per germline (reference sequence). The CDR3 DNA reads as TGTGCCTGGGGGCAGAACACCGGGGAGCTGTTTTTT. Its translation is CAWGQNTGELFF.

CDR3 amino acids: CASSLRFGTEAFF. The CDR3 region has the DNA TGTGCCAGCAGTTTAAGGTTCGGGACTGAAGCTTTCTTT. The chain joins TRBV27 to TRBJ1-1; D is ambiguous. Per germline, CDR1 MNHEY and CDR2 SMNVEV (reference sequence). V dropped 2 bases and J dropped 5 bases, with 9 bases sitting between them. The CDR3 loop spans 13 amino acids.

On this clone itself: At one end, the junction sequence differs from germline, possibly due to a read error. The CDR3 region is CASSNSPLRGHYGYTF. The CDR3 region has the DNA TGTGCCAGCAGTAACTCGCCCCTCCGGGGCCACTATGGCTACACCTTC. V usage is TRBV6-5 and J usage is TRBJ1-2; a possible D gene is TRBD1 (5 bases). Germline-derived CDR1 and CDR2 are MNHEY and SVGAGI. The CDR3 consists of 16 residues.

The rearrangement joins TRBV3-1 (or the pseudogene TRBV3-2) to TRBJ2-2, with D hard to call. Looked up from germline, CDR1 is LGHDT and CDR2 is YNNKEL (reference sequence). This CDR3 region has 18 residues. Trimming removed 0 bases from V and 6 bases from J, with 20 bases in between. The CDR3: CASSQEGGIPLLAGELFF. CDR3 sequence (DNA): TGTGCCAGCAGCCAAGAAGGCGGAATTCCTCTTCTTGCCGGGGAGCTGTTTTTT.

The rearrangement joins TRBV7-9 to TRBJ1-1; possibly TRBD1 for D (5 bases). The V end lost 5 bases, the J end lost 3 bases, and 16 bases lay between the germline ends. The length of the CDR3 is 15 residues. CDR1 is SEHNR and CDR2 is FQNEAQ in the germline V gene (reference sequence). The CDR3 here is CASSPLERGDTEAFF. CDR3 sequence (DNA): TGTGCCAGCAGCCCCCTCGAACGGGGGGACACTGAAGCTTTCTTT.

The chain links TRBV18 to TRBJ2-7; D unresolved. In germline, CDR1 is KGHSH, CDR2 LQKENI. CDR3 size: 13 residues. V dropped 0 bases and J dropped 2 bases, with 5 bases sitting between them. The CDR3 loop is CASSPPSAYEQYF. CDR3 coding DNA: TGTGCCAGCTCACCACCATCAGCCTACGAGCAGTACTTC. The entire variable domain, with the rest obtained from reference TRBV18 and TRBJ2-7, is as follows: NAGVMQNPRHLVRRRGQEARLRCSPMKGHSHVYWYRQLPEEGLKFMVYLQKENIIDESGMPKERFSAEFPKEGPSILRIQQVVRGDSAAYFCASSPPSAYEQYFGPGTRLTVT.

V is TRBV6-1 and J is TRBJ2-1; no clear D gene. CDR1 MNHNS and CDR2 SASEGT come from the germline V gene. CDR3 size: 12 residues. Trimming removed 1 base at V and 15 bases at J, with 13 bases between. Here the CDR3 reads CASSEVLDSPFF. The CDR3 DNA sequence: TGTGCCAGCAGTGAAGTTCTCGACTCCCCGTTCTTC.

The rearrangement joins TRBV5-1 to TRBJ2-3, with D perhaps TRBD1 or TRBD2 (5 bases each). The CDR3 extends over 15 amino acids. From germline, CDR1 is SGHRS and CDR2 YFSETQ. Trimming removed 4 bases from V and 0 bases from J, with 12 bases in between. Written as DNA, the CDR3 is TGCGCCAGCAGCCCCTGGGACGGCAGCACAGATACGCAGTATTTT. Translating gives CASSPWDGSTDTQYF. Full variable domain (rest looked up from reference TRBV5-1 and TRBJ2-3): KAGVTQTPRYLIKTRGQQVTLSCSPISGHRSVSWYQQTPGQGLQFLFEYFSETQRNKGNFPGRFSGRQFSNSRSEMNVSTLELGDSALYLCASSPWDGSTDTQYFGPGTRLTVL.

The J gene is TRBJ1-3, the V gene TRBV7-2; D uncertain. V was cut by 3 bases and J by 0 bases, with 12 bases left in between. CDR3 length: 16 amino acids. Germline V gene lookup returns CDR1 SGHTA and CDR2 FQGNSA. The CDR3 loop is CASSFGSPLSGNTIYF. The DNA of the CDR3 is TGTGCCAGCAGCTTTGGCAGTCCTCTCTCTGGAAACACCATATATTTT.

The V and J genes are TRBV27 and TRBJ1-2, with D uncertain. V was trimmed by 4 bases and J by 7 bases, leaving 16 bases between them. Per germline, CDR1 MNHEY and CDR2 SMNVEV (reference sequence). The CDR3 is 14 residues long. The CDR3: CASSYMREGGGYTF. For the CDR3, the DNA is TGTGCCAGCAGTTATATGAGGGAAGGAGGTGGCTACACCTTC.

The V and J genes are TRBV7-6 and TRBJ2-7; 10 positions agree with TRBD1. This CDR3 region has 17 residues. Trimming removed 1 base from V and 7 bases from J; junction bases left unmatched: 13. Germline-derived CDR1 and CDR2 are SGHVS and FNYEAQ. This chain's CDR3 is CASSLDPLTGGSGEQYF. The DNA of the CDR3 is TGTGCCAGCAGCTTAGATCCTCTGACAGGGGGCTCGGGGGAGCAGTACTTC.

This sequence joins TRBV19 and TRBJ1-1, with D perhaps TRBD1 (6 bases). Germline lookup yields CDR1 LNHDA and CDR2 SQIVND (reference sequence). V was trimmed by 7 bases and J by 1 base, leaving 16 bases between them. The CDR3 is 15 residues long. CDR3 sequence reads: CASTTNGGRNTEAFF. CDR3 DNA: TGTGCCAGTACCACAAATGGGGGCCGGAACACTGAAGCTTTCTTT.

The rearrangement links TRBV6-6 to TRBJ2-4, with D hard to call. The CDR3 contains 14 residues. Germline V lookup: CDR1 MNHNY, CDR2 SVGAGI (reference sequence). Trimming removed 4 bases at V and 1 base at J, with 8 bases between. CDR3 DNA sequence: TGTGCCAGCAGTTCCGTGGCCGCCAAAAACATTCAGTACTTC. This encodes CASSSVAAKNIQYF.

The chain recombines TRBV4-2 with TRBJ1-5; D unclear. Trimming took off 0 bases at V and 3 bases at J, with 15 bases between the two ends. Germline CDR1 LGHNA, CDR2 YNFKEQ. The length of the CDR3 is 17 residues. CDR3 loop: CASSQDLPPRPNQPQHF. The CDR3 DNA follows: TGTGCCAGCAGCCAAGATCTTCCGCCAAGGCCCAATCAGCCCCAGCATTTT.

The chain links TRBV7-3 to TRBJ1-2; unclear D gene. This CDR3 has 9 amino acids. V lost 5 bases, J lost 10 bases, and 5 bases lay in between. CDR1 is SGHTA and CDR2 is FQGTGA in the germline V gene. CDR3: CASSPSYTF. Here the CDR3 DNA reads TGTGCCAGCAGCCCCTCCTACACCTTC.

The chain recombines TRBV11-2 with TRBJ2-7, with 10 bases that match TRBD1. The CDR3 is 15 residues long. V lost 7 bases and J lost 3; bases outside the gene matches: 9. Germline loops: CDR1 SGHAT, CDR2 FQNNGV. CDR3 region: CASTHAGTGVYEQYF. For the CDR3, the DNA is TGTGCCAGCACCCATGCGGGGACAGGGGTCTACGAGCAGTACTTC.

The J gene is TRBJ1-2, the V gene TRBV2; D unclear. CDR3 length: 14 amino acids. Germline-derived CDR1 and CDR2 are SNHLY and FYNNEI. Trimming pared 0 bases from V and 4 bases from J, leaving 9 bases between. CDR3 sequence reads: CASSEAGRIYGYTF. The CDR3 DNA is TGTGCCAGCAGTGAAGCAGGGAGGATCTATGGCTACACCTTC. The variable domain in full, completed from reference TRBV2 and TRBJ1-2, reads EPEVTQTPSHQVTQMGQEVILRCVPISNHLYFYWYRQILGQKVEFLVSFYNNEISEKSEIFDDQFSVERPDGSNFTLKIRSTKLEDSAMYFCASSEAGRIYGYTFGSGTRLTVV.

The CDR3 coding sequence is TGTGCCAGCAGCTTAGAAGTGACAGGGGGTGTCAGTGGGTCCATTCAGTACTTC. Amino acids: CASSLEVTGGVSGSIQYF. The chain combines TRBV7-9 with TRBJ2-4; 9 bases map to TRBD1. Losses at the gene ends were 1 base for V and 9 bases for J; bases not matched to a gene: 16. This CDR3 has 18 residues. Looked up from germline, CDR1 is SEHNR and CDR2 is FQNEAQ (reference sequence). The whole variable domain, filled in from reference TRBV7-9 and TRBJ2-4, reads DTGVSQNPRHKITKRGQNVTFRCDPISEHNRLYWYRQTLGQGPEFLTYFQNEAQLEKSRLLSDRFSAERPKGSFSTLEIQRTEQGDSAMYLCASSLEVTGGVSGSIQYFGAGTRLSVL.

The CDR3 bases are TGTGCCAGCAGCTTGGAAGGCGGCCAGGTTCCCTACGAGCAGTACTTC. Translating gives CASSLEGGQVPYEQYF. The rearrangement uses TRBV5-6 and TRBJ2-7; D unresolved. Trimming removed 0 bases from V and 2 bases from J, with 15 bases in between. Germline V gives CDR1 SGHDT, CDR2 YYEEEE. The CDR3 extends over 16 amino acids. The entire variable domain, with the rest obtained from reference TRBV5-6 and TRBJ2-7, is as follows: DAGVTQSPTHLIKTRGQQVTLRCSPKSGHDTVSWYQQALGQGPQFIFQYYEEEERQRGNFPDRFSGHQFPNYSSELNVNALLLGDSALYLCASSLEGGQVPYEQYFGPGTRLTVT.

This clone came up a few times. The chain carries TRBV7-3 and TRBJ2-1, with TRBD1 as a possible D gene (5 bases). The CDR3 consists of 16 residues. With 5 bases removed from V and 4 bases from J, the gap between germline ends came to 18 bases. The germline gives CDR1 SGHTA, CDR2 FQGTGA. The CDR3 loop reads CASSPSRPTDYNEQFF. DNA of the CDR3: TGTGCCAGCAGCCCTTCCCGACCGACAGATTACAATGAGCAGTTCTTC.

The V gene is TRBV6-1, the J gene TRBJ1-2; 8 bases map to TRBD1. CDR3 length: 16 residues. Looked up from germline, CDR1 is MNHNS and CDR2 is SASEGT. The ends lost 2 bases at V and 3 bases at J; junction bases unmatched: 8. CDR3 bases: TGTGCCAGCAGTGAAACCAGGACAGGGATCGACTATGGCTACACCTTC. Translating it yields CASSETRTGIDYGYTF.